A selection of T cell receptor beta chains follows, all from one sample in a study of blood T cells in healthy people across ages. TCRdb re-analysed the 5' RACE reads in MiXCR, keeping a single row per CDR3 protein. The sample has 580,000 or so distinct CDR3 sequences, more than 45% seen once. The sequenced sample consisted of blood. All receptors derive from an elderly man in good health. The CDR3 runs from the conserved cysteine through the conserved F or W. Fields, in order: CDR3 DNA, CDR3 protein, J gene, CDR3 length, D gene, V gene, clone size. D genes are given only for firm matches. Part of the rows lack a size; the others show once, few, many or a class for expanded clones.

CDR3nt: TGTGCCAGCAGCCTACAGGGGGAGTATGAGCAGTACTTC
CDR3aa: CASSLQGEYEQYF
j_gene: TRBJ2-7
len: 13
d_gene: TRBD1
v_gene: TRBV5-5
abundance: NA

CDR3nt: TGTGCCAGCAGCCTTACCGGGGACAGGGGGTTCAATCCGTACTTC
CDR3aa: CASSLTGDRGFNPYF
j_gene: TRBJ2-7
len: 15
d_gene: TRBD1
v_gene: TRBV7-2
abundance: NA

CDR3nt: TGTGCCAGCAGCCTATTATCGGGGGCCCCCACTGAAGCTTTCTTT
CDR3aa: CASSLLSGAPTEAFF
j_gene: TRBJ1-1
len: 15
d_gene: NA
v_gene: TRBV7-9
abundance: few

CDR3nt: TGTGCCAGCAGCTTAGAGGGGATTAAGGGCTACACCTTC
CDR3aa: CASSLEGIKGYTF
j_gene: TRBJ1-2
len: 13
d_gene: NA
v_gene: TRBV11-2
abundance: NA

CDR3nt: TGTGCCAGCAGTTACGGGAGGCGGGGAACTAATGAAAAACTGTTTTTT
CDR3aa: CASSYGRRGTNEKLFF
j_gene: TRBJ1-4
len: 16
d_gene: NA
v_gene: TRBV6-5
abundance: many

CDR3nt: TGTGCCAGCAGGAGACAGGGGGACATTCAGTACTTC
CDR3aa: CASRRQGDIQYF
j_gene: TRBJ2-4
len: 12
d_gene: TRBD1
v_gene: TRBV2
abundance: few

CDR3nt: TGTGCCAGCAACTTATTTGGGACAGGGGATTACAATGAGCAGTTCTTC
CDR3aa: CASNLFGTGDYNEQFF
j_gene: TRBJ2-1
len: 16
d_gene: TRBD1
v_gene: TRBV7-3
abundance: NA

CDR3nt: TGTGCCAGCAGCCTGGGGGCGGGAGGTCCCTCAGATACGCAGTATTTT
CDR3aa: CASSLGAGGPSDTQYF
j_gene: TRBJ2-3
len: 16
d_gene: TRBD2
v_gene: TRBV7-3
abundance: NA

CDR3nt: TGTGCCAGCAGCGTCCGGCATGAGCAGTTCTTC
CDR3aa: CASSVRHEQFF
j_gene: TRBJ2-1
len: 11
d_gene: NA
v_gene: TRBV7-2
abundance: many

CDR3nt: TGCAGTGCTAGAGGCGAAAAACTGTTTTTT
CDR3aa: CSARGEKLFF
j_gene: TRBJ1-4
len: 10
d_gene: NA
v_gene: TRBV20-1
abundance: few

CDR3nt: TGCAGTGCAAACAGGGACGACAATCAGCCCCAGCATTTT
CDR3aa: CSANRDDNQPQHF
j_gene: TRBJ1-5
len: 13
d_gene: NA
v_gene: TRBV20-1
abundance: once

CDR3nt: TGTGCCGGCAGCGTCGACAGGGGGCAGGCCTATGGCTACACCTTC
CDR3aa: CAGSVDRGQAYGYTF
j_gene: TRBJ1-2
len: 15
d_gene: TRBD1
v_gene: TRBV7-2
abundance: NA

CDR3nt: TGTGCCAGCAGTGGTCGTAGGGTCGGGCAGCCCCAGCATTTT
CDR3aa: CASSGRRVGQPQHF
j_gene: TRBJ1-5
len: 14
d_gene: NA
v_gene: TRBV6-1
abundance: NA

CDR3nt: TGTGCCAGCTCGGGACTTCGAATTAACAATGAGCAGTTCTTC
CDR3aa: CASSGLRINNEQFF
j_gene: TRBJ2-1
len: 14
d_gene: NA
v_gene: TRBV28
abundance: NA

CDR3nt: TGTGCCAGCAGCTTAAGGATGAACACTGAAGCTTTCTTT
CDR3aa: CASSLRMNTEAFF
j_gene: TRBJ1-1
len: 13
d_gene: NA
v_gene: TRBV7-3
abundance: NA

CDR3nt: TGCAGTGCCGGACAGGGGAATAGGTACGAGCAGTACTTC
CDR3aa: CSAGQGNRYEQYF
j_gene: TRBJ2-7
len: 13
d_gene: TRBD1
v_gene: TRBV20-1
abundance: NA

CDR3nt: TGTGCCAGCGGGCAGGATAGCTCCTACGAGCAGTACTTC
CDR3aa: CASGQDSSYEQYF
j_gene: TRBJ2-7
len: 13
d_gene: NA
v_gene: TRBV27
abundance: once

CDR3nt: TGTGCCAGCAGCCCCGACAGCACCTCCTACAATGAGCAGTTCTTC
CDR3aa: CASSPDSTSYNEQFF
j_gene: TRBJ2-1
len: 15
d_gene: NA
v_gene: TRBV7-6
abundance: NA